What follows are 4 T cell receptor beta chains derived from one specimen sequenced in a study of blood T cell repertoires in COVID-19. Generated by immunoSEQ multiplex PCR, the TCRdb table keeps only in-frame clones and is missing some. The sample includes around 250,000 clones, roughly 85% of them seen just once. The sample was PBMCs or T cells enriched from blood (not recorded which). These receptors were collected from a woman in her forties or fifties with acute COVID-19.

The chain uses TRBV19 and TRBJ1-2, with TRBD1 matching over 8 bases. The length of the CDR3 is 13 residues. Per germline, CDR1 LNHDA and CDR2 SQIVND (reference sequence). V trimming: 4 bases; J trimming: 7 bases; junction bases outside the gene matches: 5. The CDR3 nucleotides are TGTGCCAGTAGTAGGGGACAGGAGGGTGGCTACACCTTC. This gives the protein CASSRGQEGGYTF. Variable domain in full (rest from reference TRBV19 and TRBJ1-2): DGGITQSPKYLFRKEGQNVTLSCEQNLNHDAMYWYRQDPGQGLRLIYYSQIVNDFQKGDIAEGYSVSREKKESFPLTVTSAQKNPTAFYLCASSRGQEGGYTFGSGTRLTVV.

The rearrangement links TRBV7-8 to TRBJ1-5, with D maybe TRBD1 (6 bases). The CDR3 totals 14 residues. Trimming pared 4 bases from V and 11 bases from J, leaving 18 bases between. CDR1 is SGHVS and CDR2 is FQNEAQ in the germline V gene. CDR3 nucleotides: TGTGCCAGCAGCTCCGTGACAGGATCATCAGCCCAGCATTTT. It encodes CASSSVTGSSAQHF.

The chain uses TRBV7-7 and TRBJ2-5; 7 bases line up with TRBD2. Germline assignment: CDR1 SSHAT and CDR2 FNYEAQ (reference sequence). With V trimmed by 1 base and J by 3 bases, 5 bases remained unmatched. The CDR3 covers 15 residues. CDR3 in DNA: TGTGCCAGCAGCTTAGGTCCAGGGAGGGAAGAGACCCAGTACTTC. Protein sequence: CASSLGPGREETQYF.

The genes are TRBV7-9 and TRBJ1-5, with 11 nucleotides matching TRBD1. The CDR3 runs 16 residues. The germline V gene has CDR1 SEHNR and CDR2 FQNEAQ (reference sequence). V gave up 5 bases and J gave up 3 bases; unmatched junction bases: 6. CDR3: CASSRTGGLYNQPQHF. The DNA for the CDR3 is TGTGCCAGCAGCCGGACAGGGGGCCTCTACAATCAGCCCCAGCATTTT.